The rows below give T cell receptor beta chains drawn from one sample of a study of preoperative IRX-2 immunotherapy in early breast cancer. The data were produced by immunoSEQ multiplex PCR, yet TCRdb's version contains in-frame clones alone and is incomplete. The repertoire holds around 25,000 clones, 95% seen once, with 15% to 20% in the top ten. Sequenced here: tumor tissue, sampled after IRX-2 immunotherapy. These receptors came from a human donor with breast cancer. The CDR3 runs from the conserved cysteine through the conserved F or W. Fields, in order: V gene, CDR3 protein.

v_gene: TRBV27; CDR3aa: CASSLSAGTISYEQYF
v_gene: TRBV9; CDR3aa: CASSARPTNYGYTF
v_gene: TRBV28; CDR3aa: CASTLGHSIRQYF
v_gene: TRBV29-1; CDR3aa: CSVRGTGTLYEQYF
v_gene: TRBV7-9; CDR3aa: CASSPVGGELFF
v_gene: TRBV9; CDR3aa: CASSVGWVNTIYF
v_gene: TRBV5-8; CDR3aa: CASSPTGILWNEQFF
v_gene: TRBV9; CDR3aa: CASSSLRGLLFYEQYF
v_gene: TRBV11-1; CDR3aa: CASSPNAEEQYF
v_gene: TRBV30; CDR3aa: CAWSVGANTIYF
v_gene: TRBV4-1; CDR3aa: CASSPTRGANQPQHF
v_gene: TRBV4-1; CDR3aa: CASSQGLDVWTSTSTPGGYTF
v_gene: TRBV19; CDR3aa: CASSTPSDGNNYGYTF
v_gene: TRBV7-6; CDR3aa: CASTPQVQQVDRGYEQYF
v_gene: TRBV19; CDR3aa: CASSYTTSGGAYNEQFF
v_gene: TRBV29-1; CDR3aa: CSVADSLYGYTF
v_gene: TRBV7-9; CDR3aa: CASSLWDRGSGEQYF
v_gene: TRBV10-3; CDR3aa: CAISEGQGSYGYTF
v_gene: TRBV19; CDR3aa: CASSIVGWASGKSYEQYF
v_gene: TRBV19; CDR3aa: CASSIAGYNEQFF
v_gene: TRBV7-2; CDR3aa: CASRPGRRRYEQYF
v_gene: TRBV19; CDR3aa: CASSKGLAGGRETQYF
v_gene: TRBV7-3; CDR3aa: CASSRSSYNEQFF
v_gene: TRBV6-1; CDR3aa: CASFPTGSNQPQHF
v_gene: TRBV30; CDR3aa: CAWSVLSGLGAYTF
v_gene: TRBV20-1; CDR3aa: CSAKLGYEQYF
v_gene: TRBV7-3; CDR3aa: CASSPSRIRSRDTGELFF
v_gene: TRBV2; CDR3aa: CASRQKANTEAFF
v_gene: TRBV4-1; CDR3aa: CASSPGVSYEQYF